The present T cell receptor beta chain was sequenced within a study of T cell repertoires in cytomegalovirus infection. Study details: It was recently identified HLA-C-restricted and well-studied HLA-B-restricted CMV epitopes that the study used. TCR beta signatures that were public indicated CMV infection and matching HLA type.

In TCRdb, the reads were re-called with MiXCR into one record per CDR3 protein. The data show around 900,000 distinct CDR3 sequences, with roughly a third seen just once and 13% held by the top ten. About this clonotype: Antigen unknown.

V was clipped by 9 bases and J by 2 bases, with 13 bases between them. CDR1 and CDR2 from the germline V gene are MNHEY and SMNVEV (reference sequence). The CDR3 length is 13 residues. V is TRBV27 and J is TRBJ2-5; no reliable D call. The input for sequencing was cultured CD8+ T cells from PBMCs, taken from culture after CMV antigen stimulation. This receptor was identified in a human donor in good health (CMV status not recorded). Some clones in this sample may be carry-over from other donors' samples. CDR3 nucleotides: TGTGCCAGGGGTATGGGCCGGCAAGAGACCCAGTACTTC. Its protein product is CARGMGRQETQYF.